This TCR beta chain appears in the sequencing data of a study of blood T cell repertoires in COVID-19. Study-level background: Samples of COVID-19 (acute and convalescent) were obtained from the United States, Italy and Spain. Nucleic acid was either cDNA or gDNA, and it came from T cells, B-cell-depleted T cells, or PBMCs.

The V end was cut by 7 bases, the J end by 2 bases, with 15 bases between. Germline V gene lookup returns CDR1 MDHEN and CDR2 SYDVKM. CDR3 length: 14 amino acids. Original methodology: Amplification with reference gene primers provided the estimates of nucleated cell counts. TCRdb's copy holds only in-frame clones and misses some; the assay was immunoSEQ multiplex PCR. Clone size and the V and J calls come from that table; the DNA yielded D and trimming. This table has some 80,000 clones, approximately 90% appearing once. The rearrangement uses TRBV28 and TRBJ2-7; D perhaps matches TRBD1 (5 bases). This TCR was recovered from a man over 45 with COVID-19, enrolled during active disease. The sample taken for sequencing was peripheral blood. Here the CDR3 reads CASTSSTATYEQYV. CDR3 nucleotides: TGTGCCAGCACCTCGTCGACAGCTACCTACGAGCAGTACGTC.